This TCR beta chain emerged from a study of shared clonotypes between healthy human individuals. As to this clone: Antigen: not known.

Measured with immunoSEQ multiplex PCR; TCRdb has only the in-frame clones, and not every one. The profile shows about 2 million clones, roughly 94% of them singletons. Terminally differentiated effector memory CD45RA+ cells were excluded by CCR7 positive selection of CD45RO-negative cells. Healthy adults negative for HIV, lacking recent acute infections or vaccinations, served as donors. Study-wide findings and caveats: The rarefaction results pointed to incomplete sorted-subset sequencing despite large depth. Represented genetic and exposure-history diversity was restricted by having few donors.

Looked up from germline, CDR1 is SNHLY and CDR2 is FYNNEI. The CDR3 has 14 residues. V shed 7 bases and J shed 0 bases, with 11 bases lying between them. This clonotype was obtained from a man aged 18 to 29 in good health. V usage is TRBV2 and J usage is TRBJ2-3, with D hard to call. The sample taken for sequencing was naive CD8+ T cells sorted from blood. The CDR3 reads CASTSRISTDTQYF. The CDR3 region has the DNA TGTGCCAGCACAAGTCGAATTAGCACAGATACGCAGTATTTT.